These 28 T cell receptor beta chains were all obtained from the same sample, sequenced in a study of early T cells in non-severe SARS-CoV-2 infection. One entry per CDR3 protein, called by TCRdb with MiXCR from the 5' RACE reads. The sample shows more than 65,000 distinct CDR3 sequences, 3.5% to 6% of them seen only once. This specimen was whole blood, taken at baseline. All receptors come from an adult who was a healthcare worker with PCR-confirmed SARS-CoV-2 infection or an uninfected control (not recorded which). The donor label of this sample is uncertain.

Many counts were recorded for this clonotype. The chain joins TRBV20-1 to TRBJ1-4; 8 bases are shared with TRBD1. With 5 bases clipped from V and 7 bases from J, the junction kept 6 bases outside the gene matches. Germline values: CDR1 DFQATT, CDR2 SNEGSKA (reference sequence). The CDR3 covers 13 residues. Here the CDR3 DNA reads TGCAGTGCTCGATGGACAGGGAGTGAAAAACTGTTTTTT. Its translation is CSARWTGSEKLFF.

This chain links TRBV7-2 with TRBJ2-7; 7 nucleotides agree with TRBD1. CDR1 is SGHTA and CDR2 is FQGNSA in the germline V gene. The length of the CDR3 is 12 residues. After removal of 6 bases from V and 2 bases from J, the junction contained 1 base not matched to a gene. The CDR3 here is CASRTGTYEQYF. CDR3 sequence (DNA): TGTGCCAGCAGGACAGGGACCTACGAGCAGTACTTC.

This clonotype was recorded many times. As DNA, the CDR3 is TGTGCCAGCACCCCTATACGGGGGCTCCAAGAGACCCAGTACTTC. This encodes CASTPIRGLQETQYF. The chain is built from TRBV7-2 and TRBJ2-5; D possibly uses TRBD1 or TRBD2 (6 bases each). Germline V gene sequence: CDR1 SGHTA, CDR2 FQGNSA. The CDR3 spans 15 residues. With 7 bases removed from V and 1 base from J, the gap between germline ends came to 16 bases.

The chain has TRBV5-6 and TRBJ1-4; 10 bases align to TRBD1. Germline loops: CDR1 SGHDT, CDR2 YYEEEE. V gave up 3 bases and J gave up 11 bases; unmatched junction bases: 7. The CDR3 contains 14 residues. DNA of the CDR3: TGTGCCAGCAGCTCCCGCGGGACAGGGGAGAAACTGTTTTTT. Protein: CASSSRGTGEKLFF.

This clonotype was counted only a few times. The chain joins TRBV15 to TRBJ2-7, with D perhaps TRBD1 or TRBD2 (5 bases each). V was shortened by 3 bases and J by 3 bases, with 15 bases between the two germline ends. This CDR3 is 15 amino acids long. Germline V gene sequence: CDR1 LNHNV, CDR2 YYDKDF (reference sequence). CDR3: CATSSKPRGHYEQYF. The DNA for the CDR3 is TGTGCCACCAGCAGTAAGCCCCGGGGCCACTACGAGCAGTACTTC.

This clonotype was counted between two and nine times. This chain uses TRBV7-8 with TRBJ1-4, with D possibly matching TRBD1 (5 bases). The V gene lost 5 bases and the J gene lost 7 bases, with 17 bases spanning the gap. This CDR3 has 15 amino acids. Germline V CDR1 and CDR2: SGHVS, FQNEAQ. The CDR3 DNA follows: TGTGCCAGCAGCCCCTCCGGGGGGGGTAGTGAAAAACTGTTTTTT. Its protein product is CASSPSGGGSEKLFF.

This clonotype was recorded at least ten times. V gene TRBV7-6 combines with J gene TRBJ2-3; a possible D gene is TRBD2 (6 bases). Trimming took 1 base from V and 2 from J, leaving 16 bases between them. Germline CDR1 SGHVS, CDR2 FNYEAQ. This CDR3 spans 17 amino acids. The CDR3 DNA sequence: TGTGCCAGCAGCTTAGGAGGCGGGGAGCGAACCACAGATACGCAGTATTTT. It yields the protein CASSLGGGERTTDTQYF.

This clonotype was counted many times. The gene calls are TRBV11-2 and TRBJ2-7; TRBD1 aligns across 8 bases. Germline loops: CDR1 SGHAT, CDR2 FQNNGV. Trimming cost V 4 bases and J 6 bases; bases outside gene matches: 8. The CDR3 consists of 14 residues. CDR3 residues: CASSSNGQGVEQYF. The CDR3 DNA follows: TGTGCCAGCAGCTCAAACGGACAGGGAGTCGAGCAGTACTTC.

This clonotype has a count of ten or more. The V gene is TRBV5-4, the J gene TRBJ2-3; D gene unclear. CDR1 and CDR2 from the germline V gene are SGHNT and YYREEE (reference sequence). The CDR3 loop spans 14 amino acids. Trimming removed 2 bases from V and 4 bases from J, with 11 bases in between. The DNA of the CDR3 is TGTGCCAGCAGCTTTGATAGGTTACCAGATACGCAGTATTTT. Amino acid sequence: CASSFDRLPDTQYF.

The chain uses TRBV11-2 and TRBJ1-1; D ambiguous. V lost 5 bases and J 8 bases, leaving 9 bases between the germline ends. The germline gives CDR1 SGHAT, CDR2 FQNNGV. There are 11 residues in the CDR3. The DNA for the CDR3 is TGTGCCAGCAGCAGACTGGGAGAAGCTTTCTTT. This sequence encodes CASSRLGEAFF.

This clonotype has only a few counts. CDR3 sequence reads: CASSPGLARGTDTQYF. CDR3 DNA: TGTGCCAGCAGCCCCGGACTAGCGAGGGGTACAGATACGCAGTATTTT. This chain links TRBV9 with TRBJ2-3, with 9 bases matching TRBD2. J was trimmed by 3 bases and V by 4 bases; bases with no gene match: 9. This CDR3 spans 16 amino acids. The germline V gene has CDR1 SGDLS and CDR2 YYNGEE.

The rearrangement joins TRBV6-5 to TRBJ2-5; TRBD1 might be the D (5 bases). Trimming cost V 4 bases and J 5 bases, with 11 bases left between them. CDR1 is MNHEY, CDR2 SVGAGI, per germline. The CDR3 is 13 amino acids. For the CDR3, the DNA is TGTGCCAGCAGTTTCACAGGCCCGGAGACCCAGTACTTC. It specifies CASSFTGPETQYF.

In this sample, this clonotype turned up many times. The germline gene is not matched at one end of the junction; a read error may be the cause. The V and J genes are TRBV6-5 and TRBJ2-1, with TRBD1 identical over 7 bases. The CDR3 length is 15 residues. Germline values: CDR1 MNHEY, CDR2 SVGAGI. CDR3 region: CASSNSGTAHNEQFF. CDR3 sequence (DNA): TGTGCCAGCAGTAACTCCGGGACAGCGCACAATGAGCAGTTCTTC.

This clonotype was counted a few times. The genes are TRBV7-2 and TRBJ2-1; TRBD2 agrees at 10 bases. This CDR3 comprises 15 residues. The V and J ends lost 4 bases and 6 bases, in that order; junction bases with no gene match: 6. Germline assignment: CDR1 SGHTA and CDR2 FQGNSA. The CDR3 coding sequence is TGTGCCAGCAGCTCCGCTAGCGGGGGCCTCAATGAGCAGTTCTTC. Translated, it gives CASSSASGGLNEQFF.

V gene TRBV5-1 combines with J gene TRBJ2-7; 7 bases line up with TRBD2. Germline values: CDR1 SGHRS, CDR2 YFSETQ. Trimming at V came to 0 bases and at J to 0 bases, leaving 3 bases not matched to a gene. This CDR3 contains 15 residues. Here the CDR3 DNA reads TGCGCCAGCAGCTTGGCCAGCGGGGCCTCCTACGAGCAGTACTTC. It translates to CASSLASGASYEQYF.

The chain uses TRBV7-2 and TRBJ2-3; possible D gene TRBD2, 5 bases. Trimming removed 6 bases from V and 2 bases from J, with 12 bases in between. Germline V CDR1 and CDR2: SGHTA, FQGNSA. The CDR3 length is 14 residues. In DNA form, the CDR3 reads TGTGCCAGCAGTTACGGACGGGACACAGATACGCAGTATTTT. It specifies CASSYGRDTDTQYF.

Turning to this clonotype: One base away lies a much larger clone, so this may be a sequencing read error. For the CDR3, the DNA is TGTGCCAGCAGCCAAGCAAGGGGCCCTAACTATGGCTACACCTTC. This gives the protein CASSQARGPNYGYTF. The V and J genes are TRBV4-2 and TRBJ1-2; tentative D call: TRBD1 (5 bases). V lost 1 base and J lost 0, with 9 bases in between. Looked up from germline, CDR1 is LGHNA and CDR2 is YNFKEQ. CDR3 size: 15 residues.

The table lists this clonotype with a few counts. The chain links TRBV7-2 to TRBJ2-1; TRBD1 matches at 9 bases. The germline gives CDR1 SGHTA, CDR2 FQGNSA. The CDR3 length is 14 residues. Trimming cost V 3 bases and J 7 bases; bases outside gene matches: 4. This chain's CDR3 is CASSLGTGSNEQFF. CDR3 in DNA: TGTGCCAGCAGCTTGGGGACAGGGAGTAATGAGCAGTTCTTC.

This chain uses TRBV6-5 with TRBJ1-6, with 10 bases identical to TRBD1. This CDR3 region has 20 residues. Trimming cost V 4 bases and J 6 bases; bases outside gene matches: 18. Germline V gene data show CDR1 as MNHEY and CDR2 as SVGAGI. The CDR3: CASSFILPGQGKGANSPLHF. DNA of the CDR3: TGTGCCAGCAGTTTCATTCTCCCGGGACAGGGGAAGGGGGCTAATTCACCCCTCCACTTT.

At least ten counts were recorded for this clonotype. CDR3 amino acids: CASSLDRGAQPQHF. CDR3 DNA: TGTGCCAGCAGCCTCGACAGGGGGGCTCAGCCCCAGCATTTT. The J gene is TRBJ1-5, the V gene TRBV6-2 or TRBV6-3; TRBD1 matches at 9 bases. CDR3 size: 14 residues. CDR1 is MNHEY, CDR2 SVGEGT, per germline. Trimming took 6 bases from V and 6 from J; bases not matched to a gene: 6.

As concerns this clonotype: Germline and junction disagree at one end, which may indicate a read error. The chain has TRBV13 and TRBJ2-7; TRBD2 matches at 15 bases. This CDR3 comprises 14 residues. CDR1 PRHDT and CDR2 FYEKMQ come from the germline V gene (reference sequence). CDR3: CASSSGTSGGRLHF. For the CDR3, the DNA is TGTGCCAGCAGCTCCGGGACTAGCGGGGGGCGGCTGCACTTC.

The table lists this clonotype with many counts. The V gene is TRBV6-5, the J gene TRBJ2-3, with D uncertain. Germline assignment: CDR1 MNHEY and CDR2 SVGAGI. This CDR3 has 15 amino acids. V dropped 0 bases and J dropped 3 bases, with 10 bases sitting between them. CDR3 sequence reads: CASSYSSLETDTQYF. As DNA, the CDR3 is TGTGCCAGCAGTTACTCGTCCCTAGAAACAGATACGCAGTATTTT.

This clonotype was recorded at least ten times. The genes are TRBV10-2 and TRBJ2-7, with TRBD2 matching 8 bases. CDR1 and CDR2 from the germline V gene are WSHSY and SAAADI. The J segment lost 2 bases and the V segment lost 6 bases, leaving 9 bases of the junction unmatched. This CDR3 comprises 15 residues. CDR3 sequence: CASRESGGIAYEQYF. The CDR3 DNA reads as TGCGCCAGCAGGGAAAGCGGGGGCATCGCCTACGAGCAGTACTTC.

The chain employs TRBV5-4 and TRBJ2-5, with unresolved D. This CDR3 region has 14 residues. Deletions cut 4 bases from V and 4 bases from J, with 14 bases between. Germline-derived CDR1 and CDR2 are SGHNT and YYREEE (reference sequence). CDR3 DNA: TGTGCCAGCAGCCTGGACCCCCTCGGAGAGACCCAGTACTTC. It translates to CASSLDPLGETQYF.

This clonotype was seen at least ten times. The chain carries TRBV12-3 or TRBV12-4 and TRBJ2-7; 9 positions match TRBD1. The CDR3 runs 15 residues. V gave up 5 bases and J gave up 4 bases; unmatched junction bases: 9. The CDR3 is CASSAPGQGGYEQYF. The CDR3 DNA reads as TGTGCCAGCAGTGCCCCGGGACAGGGAGGTTACGAGCAGTACTTC.

This clonotype was found a few times. The chain links TRBV4-1 to TRBJ2-7; D may be TRBD1 (6 bases). Between the trimmed V and J ends, which lost 6 bases and 6 bases, there was a span of 15 bases. This CDR3 contains 13 residues. CDR1 and CDR2 (germline): MGHRA, YSYEKL. This chain's CDR3 is CASSTTTGTEQYF. The CDR3, as DNA: TGCGCCAGCAGTACAACCACAGGGACCGAGCAGTACTTC.

The sample holds many counts of this clonotype. This sequence joins TRBV5-4 and TRBJ2-1, with TRBD2 as a possible D gene (6 bases). Germline V gene data show CDR1 as SGHNT and CDR2 as YYREEE (reference sequence). V was shortened by 4 bases and J by 6 bases, with 14 bases between the two germline ends. The CDR3 runs to 14 residues. The CDR3 DNA sequence: TGTGCCAGCAGCCCCAGACTAGGGCGCAATGAGCAGTTCTTC. Amino acid sequence: CASSPRLGRNEQFF.

This clonotype came up many times. The chain uses TRBV20-1 and TRBJ2-5; possibly TRBD1 or TRBD2 for D (6 bases each). This CDR3 region has 16 residues. The V gene's germline CDR1 is DFQATT and CDR2 SNEGSKA (reference sequence). V lost 5 bases and J lost 1, with 20 bases in between. The CDR3 reads CSAVKWGATIQETQYF. Here the CDR3 DNA reads TGCAGTGCTGTTAAATGGGGGGCGACAATCCAAGAGACCCAGTACTTC.